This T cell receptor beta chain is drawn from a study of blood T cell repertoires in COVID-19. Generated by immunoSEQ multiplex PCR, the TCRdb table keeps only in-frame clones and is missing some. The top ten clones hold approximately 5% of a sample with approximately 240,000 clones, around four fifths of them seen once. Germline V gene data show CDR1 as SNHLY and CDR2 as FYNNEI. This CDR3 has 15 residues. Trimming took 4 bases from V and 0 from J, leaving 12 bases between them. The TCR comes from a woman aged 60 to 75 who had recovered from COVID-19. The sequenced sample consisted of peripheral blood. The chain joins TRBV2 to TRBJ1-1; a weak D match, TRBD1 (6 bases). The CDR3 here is CASSGKGVLNTEAFF. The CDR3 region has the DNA TGTGCCAGCAGTGGCAAGGGGGTGCTGAACACTGAAGCTTTCTTT.